The 20 T cell receptor beta chains below come from one sample, sequenced in a study of shared clonotypes between healthy human individuals. The method was immunoSEQ multiplex PCR; TCRdb's version includes in-frame clones alone and lacks a portion of them. The table records 2,500,000 or so clones, approximately 94% of them present only once. The sequenced sample was naive CD4+ T cells sorted from blood. Subset meaning: CD45RA+ positively selected. All receptors derive from a man between 18 and 35 years old in good health.

On this clone: This same CDR3 is encoded by further DNA sequences in the sample. This sequence joins TRBV30 and TRBJ1-4, with D perhaps TRBD1 (6 bases). The germline V gene encodes CDR1 GTSNPN and CDR2 SVGIG (reference sequence). CDR3 length: 15 amino acids. The V end was cut by 0 bases, the J end by 5 bases, with 13 bases between. The CDR3 here is CAWSVRGGTNEKLFF. CDR3 coding DNA: TGTGCCTGGAGTGTACGGGGGGGGACAAATGAAAAACTGTTTTTT.

This chain connects TRBV2 to TRBJ2-7; D is tentatively TRBD1 or TRBD2 (5 bases each). The CDR3 runs 16 residues. In germline, CDR1 is SNHLY, CDR2 FYNNEI. Between the trimmed V and J ends, which lost 5 bases and 3 bases, there was a span of 20 bases. CDR3 in amino acids: CASSLPGAERFYEQYF. DNA of the CDR3: TGTGCCAGCAGTCTCCCCGGGGCGGAGCGCTTCTACGAGCAGTACTTC. The full variable domain, with the rest looked up from reference TRBV2 and TRBJ2-7, is EPEVTQTPSHQVTQMGQEVILRCVPISNHLYFYWYRQILGQKVEFLVSFYNNEISEKSEIFDDQFSVERPDGSNFTLKIRSTKLEDSAMYFCASSLPGAERFYEQYFGPGTRLTVT.

The chain uses TRBV9 and TRBJ2-3, with 11 bases identical to TRBD2. The ends lost 3 bases at V and 7 bases at J; junction bases unmatched: 7. This CDR3 has 15 residues. CDR1 and CDR2 from the germline V gene are SGDLS and YYNGEE. The DNA for the CDR3 is TGTGCCAGCAGCGAAACTAGCGGGAGCGACCATACGCAGTATTTT. It translates to CASSETSGSDHTQYF.

The genes are TRBV2 and TRBJ2-1; 9 bases agree with TRBD1. CDR1 SNHLY and CDR2 FYNNEI come from the germline V gene. The CDR3 length is 18 residues. The junction had 11 bases not matched to a gene; V was cut back by 4 bases and J by 1 base. The CDR3 DNA follows: TGTGCCAGCAGTGGGATTCAACAGGGGGCTGGGTCCTACAATGAGCAGTTCTTC. This sequence encodes CASSGIQQGAGSYNEQFF.

This clone came up once. This chain links TRBV5-1 with TRBJ2-3; D is possibly TRBD2 (5 bases). The length of the CDR3 is 14 residues. Trimming took off 4 bases at V and 3 bases at J, with 12 bases between the two ends. Germline assignment: CDR1 SGHRS and CDR2 YFSETQ. CDR3 region: CASSRTVATDTQYF. CDR3 coding DNA: TGCGCCAGCAGCCGGACGGTAGCGACAGATACGCAGTATTTT.

This chain connects TRBV29-1 to TRBJ2-4; D may be TRBD1 (5 bases). Germline loops: CDR1 SQVTM, CDR2 ANQGSEA. Trimming removed 7 bases at V and 1 base at J, with 17 bases between. This CDR3 has 15 amino acids. DNA for the CDR3: TGCAGCGGAGTAACCAGGGCAGGGGCCAAAAACATTCAGTACTTC. Translated, it gives CSGVTRAGAKNIQYF.

The chain recombines TRBV4-1 with TRBJ2-2, with D tentatively TRBD1 (5 bases). The CDR3 is made up of 16 amino acids. Trimming took 1 base from V and 2 from J, leaving 11 bases between them. Per the germline V gene, CDR1 is MGHRA and CDR2 is YSYEKL. The CDR3 nucleotides are TGCGCCAGCAGCCAAGCCCGGACAACTAACACCGGGGAGCTGTTTTTT. The encoded protein is CASSQARTTNTGELFF.

The rearrangement uses TRBV7-2 and TRBJ1-1, with TRBD1 matching over 9 bases. Germline V gives CDR1 SGHTA, CDR2 FQGNSA. This CDR3 comprises 14 residues. The V gene end was trimmed by 5 bases and the J gene end by 4 bases; junction bases not matched to a gene: 5. For the CDR3, the DNA is TGTGCCAGCAGCCTCAACAGGGGGCTCACTGAAGCTTTCTTT. Amino acids: CASSLNRGLTEAFF.

The chain is built from TRBV7-9 and TRBJ1-1, with D perhaps TRBD1 (5 bases). Germline V CDR1 and CDR2: SEHNR, FQNEAQ (reference sequence). V lost 1 base and J 1 base, leaving 10 bases between the germline ends. The CDR3 totals 15 residues. For the CDR3, the DNA is TGTGCCAGCAGCTTAGGGACACAACGGAACACTGAAGCTTTCTTT. Its translation is CASSLGTQRNTEAFF.

V and J are TRBV7-2 and TRBJ1-6; D might be TRBD1 (6 bases). This CDR3 contains 16 residues. Germline V gives CDR1 SGHTA, CDR2 FQGNSA. The V end was cut by 1 base, the J end by 6 bases, with 13 bases between. Written as DNA, the CDR3 is TGTGCCAGCAGCTTAGAAAGCAGGGGATCTAATTCACCCCTCCACTTT. Translating gives CASSLESRGSNSPLHF.

The chain recombines TRBV30 with TRBJ2-7, with 8 nucleotides matching TRBD2. The trim removed 3 bases at V and 1 base at J, leaving 8 bases unmatched. The V gene's germline CDR1 is GTSNPN and CDR2 SVGIG (reference sequence). This CDR3 is 15 amino acids long. The CDR3 sequence: CAWRTSGLGSYEQYF. Here the CDR3 DNA reads TGTGCCTGGAGAACCTCGGGACTAGGTTCCTACGAGCAGTACTTC. The full variable domain, completed using reference TRBV30 and TRBJ2-7, is SQTIHQWPATLVQPVGSPLSLECTVEGTSNPNLYWYRQAAGRGLQLLFYSVGIGQISSEVPQNLSASRPQDRQFILSSKKLLLSDSGFYLCAWRTSGLGSYEQYFGPGTRLTVT.

Only one count was recorded for this clone. The chain carries TRBV7-2 and TRBJ1-5; D is uncertain. Germline V gene lookup returns CDR1 SGHTA and CDR2 FQGNSA. V shed 5 bases and J shed 1 base, with 6 bases lying between them. CDR3 length equals 13 residues. The DNA of the CDR3 is TGTGCCAGCAGCGTACAGAGCAATCAGCCCCAGCATTTT. It translates to CASSVQSNQPQHF.

This clone was seen only a few times. The chain carries TRBV5-1 and TRBJ1-6; D remains ambiguous. Germline CDR1 reads SGHRS; CDR2 reads YFSETQ. Trimming removed 0 bases at V and 11 bases at J, with 15 bases between. There are 15 residues in the CDR3. CDR3 DNA sequence: TGCGCCAGCAGCTTGGTGAACAGAACAAGCGCACCCCTCCACTTT. It specifies CASSLVNRTSAPLHF.

The CDR3, as DNA: TGTGCCAGCAGTAATCCGGGACAGGGAAATTCACCCCTCCACTTT. Translated, it gives CASSNPGQGNSPLHF. The J gene is TRBJ1-6, the V gene TRBV2, with 9 bases matching TRBD1. V gave up 5 bases and J gave up 7 bases; unmatched junction bases: 6. Germline values: CDR1 SNHLY, CDR2 FYNNEI. The CDR3 loop spans 15 amino acids.

The rearrangement links TRBV2 to TRBJ2-7; TRBD1 matches 8 bases. The J segment lost 0 bases and the V segment lost 3 bases, leaving 22 bases of the junction unmatched. This CDR3 is built from 21 residues. The germline gives CDR1 SNHLY, CDR2 FYNNEI. CDR3: CASSEAGGSARNRDHSYEQYF. DNA for the CDR3: TGTGCCAGCAGTGAGGCAGGGGGCTCGGCTCGGAACCGGGACCACTCCTACGAGCAGTACTTC.

For the CDR3, the DNA is TGTGCCAGTAGTATACCCCAGTCAGGGAACTATGGCTACACCTTC. Its protein product is CASSIPQSGNYGYTF. This rearrangement joins TRBV19 to TRBJ1-2, with D possibly matching TRBD1 (5 bases). Trimming removed 2 bases from V and 2 bases from J, with 12 bases in between. CDR3 length: 15 residues. The germline V gene has CDR1 LNHDA and CDR2 SQIVND (reference sequence).

The V call is TRBV5-1, the J call TRBJ2-5; 7 bases are shared with TRBD2. Losses at the gene ends were 6 bases for V and 4 bases for J; bases not matched to a gene: 3. Germline V gives CDR1 SGHRS, CDR2 YFSETQ. The CDR3 runs 12 residues. The CDR3 DNA is TGCGCCAGCAACGGCGGGGGAGAGACCCAGTACTTC. Its translation is CASNGGGETQYF.

The chain employs TRBV14 and TRBJ2-7, with D perhaps TRBD1 or TRBD2 (6 bases each). V gave up 10 bases and J gave up 2 bases, with 21 bases separating them. Germline values: CDR1 SGHDN, CDR2 FVKESK. CDR3 length equals 15 residues. CDR3 sequence: CATTGSGAHTYEQYF. CDR3 nucleotide sequence: TGTGCCACCACGGGGTCGGGGGCCCATACCTACGAGCAGTACTTC.

The rearrangement uses TRBV5-1 and TRBJ2-1; no firm D call. CDR3 length: 16 residues. Germline V gives CDR1 SGHRS, CDR2 YFSETQ. Between the trimmed V and J ends, which lost 2 bases and 0 bases, there was a span of 12 bases. CDR3 sequence (DNA): TGCGCCAGCAGCTTAGTACACCAATCCTCCTACAATGAGCAGTTCTTC. Its translation: CASSLVHQSSYNEQFF.

The chain carries TRBV19 and TRBJ1-6, with TRBD1 matching over 9 bases. Looked up from germline, CDR1 is LNHDA and CDR2 is SQIVND (reference sequence). V was clipped by 7 bases and J by 7 bases; unmatched bases: 8. This CDR3 has 15 residues. The CDR3 bases are TGTGCCAGTAAACAACAGGGGGCAGGGAATTCACCCCTCCACTTT. This translates into CASKQQGAGNSPLHF.